This TCR beta chain was documented in a study of regulatory T cells in long-lasting Graves disease. The time point: newly diagnosed GD, antithyroid drugs for less than 3 months. From PBMCs, RNA was extracted and then used to make the TCR library. This clonotype was counted at least ten times. According to the study, TCR beta libraries were built with iRepertoire HTBI primers and CDR3-region Arm-PCR. TCRdb passed the multiplex PCR reads through MiXCR, listing each CDR3 protein once. The table shows about 430,000 distinct CDR3 sequences, with 15% occurring only once. Another study also made use of these data, one on T cells in Graves' hyperthyroidism and ophthalmopathy.

The starting material was peripheral blood mononuclear cells (PBMCs), obtained at new diagnosis, from a patient treated with antithyroid drugs. The origin of this receptor is a middle-aged woman with Graves disease.

DNA for the CDR3: TGTGCCAGCAGTCCCGGGGGCTTGGGCACTGAAGCTTTCTTT. Encoded protein: CASSPGGLGTEAFF. The genes are TRBV28 and TRBJ1-1; weak D call: TRBD1 (6 bases). This CDR3 comprises 14 residues. Germline CDR1 MDHEN, CDR2 SYDVKM. V dropped 5 bases and J dropped 4 bases, with 14 bases sitting between them.